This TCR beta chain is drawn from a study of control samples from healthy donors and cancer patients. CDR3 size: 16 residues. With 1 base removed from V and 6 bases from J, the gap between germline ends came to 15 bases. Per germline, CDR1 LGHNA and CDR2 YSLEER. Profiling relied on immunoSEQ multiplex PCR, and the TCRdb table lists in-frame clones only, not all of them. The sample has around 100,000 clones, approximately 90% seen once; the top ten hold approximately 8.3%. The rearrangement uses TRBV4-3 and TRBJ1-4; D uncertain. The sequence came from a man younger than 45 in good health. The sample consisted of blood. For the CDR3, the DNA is TGCGCCAGCAGCCAAGCAGTGGCTATCCGGCATGAAAAACTGTTTTTT. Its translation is CASSQAVAIRHEKLFF.